The present entry profiles one T cell receptor (beta chain) with its context. It has no known antigen specificity. No base quality information exists; no much larger clone differs at one position. The entry originates in a study of response to subunit inactivated influenza vaccine (dated by TCRdb to between 2017 and 2018). Study-level background: To follow how T cells responded to a trivalent subunit inactivated influenza vaccine, the researchers relied on deep quantitative profiling of the T cell receptor repertoire.

From a lookup of the germline V gene, CDR1 and CDR2 are LGHNA and YNFKEQ. The CDR3 spans 16 residues, from the cysteine through the phenylalanine. The retained sequence is limited to the CDR3, 48 bases, with the frame set at the first base. Clipping removes 3 bases from V and 3 bases from J, with 8 as the unmatched junction base count. Preparation of the library involved RT-PCR. The reads were generated on an Illumina HiSeq 2500. TCRdb reprocessed the public reads (quality trimming at Q25 with fastp, clone calling with MiXCR) and kept in-frame beta chains. CDR3 protein duplicates are merged, each entry listing the most common genes and DNA. Here the sample has around 750,000 distinct CDR3 sequences; about 20% occur a single time. The ten most abundant clones make up about a tenth of the sample. The study at large found these results: The authors proposed that each seasonal influenza vaccination may bring in only a limited number of new T cells.

This sample comprised PBMCs from blood, obtained 4 to 6 days after vaccination. The rearranged chain carries TRBV4-2 and TRBJ2-7, with TRBD2 matching 10 junction bases. This clonotype was obtained from a middle-aged man who received an inactivated influenza vaccine. Donor details come from another sample of the same person, matched by shared clones. The DNA sequence is given as TGTGCCAGCAGCCAGGATAGCGGGGGGTCTATCTACGAGCAGTACTTC. Translated, this gives CASSQDSGGSIYEQYF.